Each of the 24 T cell receptor beta chains below was sequenced from the same sample in a study of cytomegalovirus exposure and HLA in healthy donors. The PCR was carried out with 60 Vbeta primers and 13 Jbeta primers. Measured with immunoSEQ multiplex PCR; TCRdb has only the in-frame clones, and not every one. This sample has about 110,000 clones, with roughly 71% found just once. The sample taken for sequencing was PBMCs. These receptor sequences come from a woman aged 70-85 years in good health and CMV-seropositive.

The chain employs TRBV5-1 and TRBJ2-1, with D possibly TRBD1 on 6 matching bases. The CDR3 totals 15 residues. Germline V gene sequence: CDR1 SGHRS, CDR2 YFSETQ. V was cut by 8 bases and J by 5 bases, with 20 bases left in between. CDR3 residues: CASSRKDSTNNEQFF. CDR3 sequence (DNA): TGCGCCAGTTCCCGGAAGGACAGTACCAACAATGAGCAGTTCTTC.

This clone was observed many times. The chain combines TRBV2 with TRBJ1-5, with 7 bases lining up with TRBD1. J lost 9 bases, V lost 8 bases, and 10 bases had no gene match. The CDR3 loop spans 13 amino acids. CDR1 and CDR2 (germline): SNHLY, FYNNEI. CDR3 bases: TGTGCCAGCGGCGGACAGGTTGTAGGGCCCCAGCATTTT. This translates into CASGGQVVGPQHF.

The gene calls are TRBV9 and TRBJ2-7, with a weak D call TRBD1 (5 bases). Trimming took off 4 bases at V and 3 bases at J, with 17 bases between the two ends. The CDR3 runs 15 residues. CDR1 is SGDLS and CDR2 is YYNGEE in the germline V gene. CDR3 DNA sequence: TGTGCCAGCAGCCCCTGGGGCAGGGTAGGCTACGAGCAGTACTTC. This encodes CASSPWGRVGYEQYF. Full variable domain (outside the CDR3, taken from reference TRBV9 and TRBJ2-7): DSGVTQTPKHLITATGQRVTLRCSPRSGDLSVYWYQQSLDQGLQFLIQYYNGEERAKGNILERFSAQQFPDLHSELNLSSLELGDSALYFCASSPWGRVGYEQYFGPGTRLTVT.

The CDR3 nucleotides read TGTGCCTGGAGTGTGGCAGGGACTGCCTACGAGCAGTACTTC. As protein: CAWSVAGTAYEQYF. This chain joins TRBV30 and TRBJ2-7, with D perhaps TRBD2 (6 bases). Germline CDR1 is GTSNPN and CDR2 is SVGIG (reference sequence). V lost 0 bases and J lost 2, with 11 bases in between. The CDR3 contains 14 residues.

V gene TRBV27 combines with J gene TRBJ1-2, with a tentative D call TRBD1 (5 bases). Per germline, CDR1 MNHEY and CDR2 SMNVEV (reference sequence). V was pared by 1 base and J by 7 bases, with 13 bases between. CDR3 length equals 14 residues. The CDR3 spells CASSLLLPGFGYTF. The CDR3 DNA sequence: TGTGCCAGCAGTTTATTGCTTCCAGGGTTTGGCTACACCTTC.

The chain is built from TRBV5-1 and TRBJ1-6, with D perhaps TRBD1 (5 bases). Germline V CDR1 and CDR2: SGHRS, YFSETQ. V was shortened by 4 bases and J by 7 bases, with 18 bases between the two germline ends. The CDR3 runs 16 residues. CDR3 bases: TGCGCCAGCAGCCCTGGCCCGGGGGAGACAAATTCACCCCTCCACTTT. It specifies CASSPGPGETNSPLHF.

The J gene is TRBJ2-7, the V gene TRBV7-9; 11 bases fit TRBD2. J lost 5 bases, V lost 5 bases, and 5 bases had no gene match. CDR1 is SEHNR, CDR2 FQNEAQ, per germline (reference sequence). This CDR3 has 14 residues. The CDR3 DNA follows: TGTGCCAGCAGCCGTAGCGGGGGGGACAACGAGCAGTACTTC. Its protein is CASSRSGGDNEQYF.

V and J are TRBV19 and TRBJ1-3; D unresolved. CDR3 size: 16 residues. The V and J ends lost 2 bases and 0 bases respectively, with 11 bases between them. Per the germline V gene, CDR1 is LNHDA and CDR2 is SQIVND (reference sequence). The CDR3 region has the DNA TGTGCCAGTAGTATACAACCACAGTCCTCTGGAAACACCATATATTTT. It encodes CASSIQPQSSGNTIYF.

The chain recombines TRBV5-1 with TRBJ2-3; perhaps TRBD1 as D (6 bases). Trimming took 3 bases from V and 6 from J, leaving 8 bases between them. The CDR3 has 12 amino acids. Germline V gene data show CDR1 as SGHRS and CDR2 as YFSETQ. The CDR3: CASSYQGDTQYF. In nucleotides, the CDR3 is TGCGCCAGCAGCTACCAGGGGGATACGCAGTATTTT.

The chain recombines TRBV7-2 with TRBJ2-1, with 7 bases matching TRBD1. Germline loops: CDR1 SGHTA, CDR2 FQGNSA. This CDR3 spans 17 amino acids. The V segment lost 1 base and the J segment 1 base; nucleotides outside the gene matches: 7. CDR3 in amino acids: CASSLVGGTWSYNEQFF. DNA for the CDR3: TGTGCCAGCAGCTTAGTAGGGGGCACATGGTCCTACAATGAGCAGTTCTTC. Supplemented by reference TRBV7-2 and TRBJ2-1, the full variable domain reads GAGVSQSPSNKVTEKGKDVELRCDPISGHTALYWYRQSLGQGLEFLIYFQGNSAPDKSGLPSDRFSAERTGGSVSTLTIQRTQQEDSAVYLCASSLVGGTWSYNEQFFGPGTRLTVL.

The CDR3 sequence: CASSLSPGRNYGYTF. The CDR3 DNA reads as TGTGCCAGCAGTTTATCTCCAGGAAGAAACTATGGCTACACCTTC. The chain has TRBV27 and TRBJ1-2; D is unclear. Germline V gene lookup returns CDR1 MNHEY and CDR2 SMNVEV (reference sequence). The CDR3 covers 15 residues. V was cut by 0 bases and J by 2 bases, with 10 bases left in between.

This clone was found once. V and J are TRBV30 and TRBJ1-2; weak D call: TRBD1 (5 bases). The CDR3 loop spans 12 amino acids. The V gene's germline CDR1 is GTSNPN and CDR2 SVGIG (reference sequence). The CDR3 spells CGGDALFYGYTF. CDR3 in DNA: TGTGGGGGGGACGCCCTGTTCTATGGCTACACCTTC.

V and J are TRBV6-1 and TRBJ2-3, with D perhaps TRBD1 (5 bases). The CDR3 covers 16 residues. CDR1 MNHNS and CDR2 SASEGT come from the germline V gene. The germline V and J ends were trimmed by 2 bases and 5 bases, with 17 bases remaining between them. In DNA form, the CDR3 reads TGTGCCAGCAGTGAACTAGGTGGCAGGGCAGGAGATACGCAGTATTTT. It translates to CASSELGGRAGDTQYF.

The V call is TRBV19, the J call TRBJ2-1, with D tentatively TRBD2 (7 bases). The CDR3 extends over 15 amino acids. Germline CDR1 is LNHDA and CDR2 is SQIVND (reference sequence). The ends were cut back, 10 bases at V and 5 bases at J, with 21 bases in the middle. The DNA of the CDR3 is TGTGCCACTGATGGCATAGGGGGGGGCCACAATGAGCAGTTCTTC. Its protein is CATDGIGGGHNEQFF.

The chain employs TRBV18 and TRBJ1-1, with D possibly TRBD1 on 6 matching bases. Trimming removed 6 bases from V and 1 base from J, with 15 bases in between. From germline, CDR1 is KGHSH and CDR2 LQKENI. This CDR3 comprises 15 residues. CDR3 coding DNA: TGTGCCAGCTCGCCTCAGGGGTCGTGGAACACTGAAGCTTTCTTT. Translated: CASSPQGSWNTEAFF.

The J gene is TRBJ2-7, the V gene TRBV18; D is perhaps TRBD2 (6 bases). Germline V CDR1 and CDR2: KGHSH, LQKENI. The V end lost 3 bases, the J end lost 2 bases, and 8 bases lay between the germline ends. The CDR3 spans 13 residues. The CDR3 region has the DNA TGTGCCAGCTCACCGGGACTTCCCTACGAGCAGTACTTC. Protein: CASSPGLPYEQYF.

The chain recombines TRBV6-5 with TRBJ1-1; D possibly corresponds to TRBD1 (6 bases). V was shortened by 6 bases and J by 4 bases, with 15 bases between the two germline ends. This CDR3 spans 14 amino acids. Germline CDR1 is MNHEY and CDR2 is SVGAGI. As DNA, the CDR3 is TGTGCCAGCAGGACGGACAGACTATCCACTGAAGCTTTCTTT. Protein sequence: CASRTDRLSTEAFF.

J is TRBJ1-2 and V is TRBV7-6, with no clear D. CDR1 SGHVS and CDR2 FNYEAQ come from the germline V gene. This CDR3 comprises 13 residues. Trimming cost V 5 bases and J 3 bases, with 10 bases left between them. The CDR3 loop reads CASSHPRDYGYTF. The CDR3 DNA is TGTGCCAGCAGCCACCCCCGGGACTATGGCTACACCTTC.

This chain connects TRBV6-1 to TRBJ1-2; D possibly corresponds to TRBD1 (5 bases). The germline V gene has CDR1 MNHNS and CDR2 SASEGT. V was pared by 6 bases and J by 3 bases, with 8 bases between. There are 12 residues in the CDR3. The CDR3 spells CASRGGDYGYTF. CDR3 DNA: TGTGCCAGCAGGGGGGGGGACTATGGCTACACCTTC.

This clone was detected only a few times. V and J are TRBV6-1 and TRBJ2-7, with D possibly being TRBD2 (6 bases). The germline gives CDR1 MNHNS, CDR2 SASEGT. Trimming took off 3 bases at V and 2 bases at J, with 11 bases between the two ends. This CDR3 is built from 14 residues. The CDR3 is CASSEEGPTYEQYF. The CDR3 nucleotides are TGTGCCAGCAGTGAGGAGGGGCCCACCTACGAGCAGTACTTC.

The chain is built from TRBV5-1 and TRBJ2-5, with TRBD2 matching 7 bases. J gave up 9 bases and V 4 bases, and 12 bases lay outside the gene matches. CDR1 SGHRS and CDR2 YFSETQ come from the germline V gene. The CDR3 covers 14 residues. The CDR3 region has the DNA TGCGCCAGCAGCCCTGGACTAGGGCAATGGGCCCAGTACTTC. It is translated as CASSPGLGQWAQYF.

The J gene is TRBJ2-2, the V gene TRBV5-1, with TRBD2 identical over 8 bases. The length of the CDR3 is 18 residues. Looked up from germline, CDR1 is SGHRS and CDR2 is YFSETQ. The ends lost 0 bases at V and 6 bases at J; junction bases unmatched: 13. CDR3 region: CASSLATSGGGASGELFF. CDR3 bases: TGCGCCAGCAGCTTGGCCACTAGCGGCGGAGGGGCCTCCGGGGAGCTGTTTTTT.

In this sample, this clone turned up once. The gene calls are TRBV6-5 and TRBJ1-6; TRBD1 might be the D (6 bases). Trimming took 7 bases from V and 9 from J, leaving 16 bases between them. Germline-derived CDR1 and CDR2 are MNHEY and SVGAGI. This CDR3 is built from 14 residues. CDR3 sequence reads: CASTYRAMSSPLHF. CDR3 coding DNA: TGTGCCAGCACCTACAGGGCAATGAGTTCACCCCTCCACTTT.

The chain combines TRBV5-4 with TRBJ1-1; 7 bases line up with TRBD1. The CDR3 spans 14 residues. J was trimmed by 3 bases and V by 4 bases; bases with no gene match: 6. Germline CDR1 reads SGHNT; CDR2 reads YYREEE (reference sequence). DNA of the CDR3: TGTGCCAGCAGCCGCAGGGGGAGTGACACTGAAGCTTTCTTT. Amino acid sequence: CASSRRGSDTEAFF. The full variable domain, completed using reference TRBV5-4 and TRBJ1-1, is ETGVTQSPTHLIKTRGQQVTLRCSSQSGHNTVSWYQQALGQGPQFIFQYYREEENGRGNFPPRFSGLQFPNYSSELNVNALELDDSALYLCASSRRGSDTEAFFGQGTRLTVV.